This record concerns one T cell receptor beta chain sequence. Its antigen remains unidentified. These data belong to a study of blood T cells in healthy people across ages. Broader study findings: The study found TCR beta diversity correlated strongly with naive T cell percentage. A roughly linear age-dependent decrease characterized TCR beta diversity per million T cells.

Peripheral blood, roughly 9.3 milliliters per donor, was collected. Together with a sample-barcoded 5' primer, a J-beta primer mix was included in a second PCR lasting about 7 to 11 cycles. One entry per CDR3 protein results from TCRdb running MiXCR on the 5' RACE reads. The sample has about 640,000 distinct CDR3 sequences, about 54% seen once; the top ten hold around 37%. Germline-derived CDR1 and CDR2 are SQVTM and ANQGSEA. This CDR3 contains 14 residues. Trimming cost V 3 bases and J 5 bases; bases outside gene matches: 6. Sequenced sample: blood. The rearrangement uses TRBV29-1 and TRBJ2-1; 8 bases align to TRBD2. This receptor was identified in a man in his 60s in good health. The chain's CDR3 is CSVDAQRGNNEQFF. The CDR3 DNA reads as TGCAGCGTTGACGCCCAGCGGGGGAACAATGAGCAGTTCTTC.